A single sample is the source of the 5 T cell receptor beta chains below, sequenced in a study of T cell responses to AZD1222 COVID-19 vaccine. This table comes from immunoSEQ multiplex PCR, and its TCRdb copy is limited to in-frame clones, with some not included. The sample records roughly 140,000 clones, around nine tenths being singletons. This specimen consisted of peripheral blood, obtained on day 0 of AZD1222 vaccination. These receptor sequences come from an adult in good health.

This chain links TRBV27 with TRBJ2-5; TRBD2 aligns across 8 bases. With 4 bases clipped from V and 1 base from J, the junction kept 11 bases outside the gene matches. Per the germline V gene, CDR1 is MNHEY and CDR2 is SMNVEV (reference sequence). This CDR3 comprises 17 residues. CDR3 bases: TGTGCCAGCAGTTCTTTGCTTTCAAGCGGGAGCCAAGAGACCCAGTACTTC. It yields the protein CASSSLLSSGSQETQYF.

V usage is TRBV7-2 and J usage is TRBJ1-1; 8 positions match TRBD1. The CDR3 covers 14 residues. Germline CDR1 and CDR2: SGHTA and FQGNSA. The V gene end was trimmed by 5 bases and the J gene end by 4 bases; junction bases not matched to a gene: 6. The CDR3, as DNA: TGTGCCAGCAGCACCCAGGGGGCTGGCACTGAAGCTTTCTTT. This gives the protein CASSTQGAGTEAFF.

This CDR3 reads CASSFLRPEQNSPLHF. In nucleotides, the CDR3 is TGTGCCAGCAGCTTCCTACGTCCCGAGCAGAATTCACCCCTCCACTTT. The V call is TRBV5-6, the J call TRBJ1-6; no definite D call. Germline loops: CDR1 SGHDT, CDR2 YYEEEE. This CDR3 spans 16 amino acids. Trimming left V 2 bases short and J 7 bases short, with 16 bases between.

This chain joins TRBV5-4 and TRBJ1-2, with TRBD1 matching over 8 bases. CDR1 and CDR2 from the germline V gene are SGHNT and YYREEE (reference sequence). Trimming removed 2 bases from V and 0 bases from J; junction bases left unmatched: 3. This CDR3 comprises 15 residues. The CDR3 spells CASSFNRGANYGYTF. DNA of the CDR3: TGTGCCAGCAGCTTCAACAGGGGGGCTAACTATGGCTACACCTTC. Full variable domain (outside the CDR3, taken from reference TRBV5-4 and TRBJ1-2): ETGVTQSPTHLIKTRGQQVTLRCSSQSGHNTVSWYQQALGQGPQFIFQYYREEENGRGNFPPRFSGLQFPNYSSELNVNALELDDSALYLCASSFNRGANYGYTFGSGTRLTVV.

The chain combines TRBV27 with TRBJ2-7; no definite D call. V dropped 4 bases and J dropped 4 bases, with 11 bases sitting between them. Germline V gene sequence: CDR1 MNHEY, CDR2 SMNVEV (reference sequence). The CDR3 contains 13 residues. CDR3 in amino acids: CASSSGPGYEQYF. The CDR3 DNA follows: TGTGCCAGCAGTTCAGGACCAGGATACGAGCAGTACTTC.